The source of this T cell receptor (beta chain) is a study of T-cell reconstitution after alpha-beta-depleted transplantation in children. Notes on the study in general: In patients about two months after transplant, alpha-beta T cells reportedly arose from several hundred expanded graft clones.

A TCRbeta library incorporating unique molecular identifiers was prepared. In TCRdb, the PCR reads were re-called with MiXCR into one record per CDR3 protein. The table records about a million distinct CDR3 sequences, roughly 31% of them present only once. As for this clonotype: Its antigen is as yet unknown.

The CDR3 extends over 14 amino acids. Germline V gene data show CDR1 as SNHLY and CDR2 as FYNNEI. The V and J ends lost 4 bases and 4 bases respectively, with 13 bases between them. The input for sequencing was PBMCs, mostly from graft donor cells, taken 360 days after TCRalphabeta/CD19-depleted stem cell transplant. This chain uses TRBV2 with TRBJ1-1, with D possibly TRBD1 on 6 matching bases. This TCR was recovered from a boy under three years old who had a stem cell transplant for SCID, so the T cells may come from the graft donor. The CDR3 spells CASSVEGDGTEAFF. Here the CDR3 DNA reads TGTGCCAGCAGTGTGGAGGGGGACGGCACTGAAGCTTTCTTT.